This TCR beta chain originates from a study of blood T cell repertoires in COVID-19. The table came from immunoSEQ multiplex PCR; TCRdb's copy has only in-frame clones and leaves some out. The repertoire includes about 98,000 clones, 65% to 85% of them detected once, and about 10% sits in the top ten. Per germline, CDR1 LGHDT and CDR2 YNNKEL (reference sequence). The CDR3 extends over 17 amino acids. J gave up 3 bases and V 4 bases, and 10 bases lay outside the gene matches. This clonotype was sampled from a woman older than 75 with acute or convalescent COVID-19. The sequenced sample consisted of peripheral blood. V and J are TRBV3-1 (or the pseudogene TRBV3-2) and TRBJ1-5, with 9 bases aligning to TRBD1. In DNA form, the CDR3 reads TGTGCCAGCAGCCTCACAGGGGGCGCGGGACTCAATCAGCCCCAGCATTTT. This gives the protein CASSLTGGAGLNQPQHF.